The clone carrying this T cell receptor (beta chain) was counted between two and nine times. Its antigen is undetermined. These data are taken from a study of T-cell reconstitution after alpha-beta-depleted transplantation in children. General study results and limits: When one year had passed after transplant, most T-cell counts and diversity came from newly produced T cells. Reportedly, only several hundred clones from non-depleted graft cells drove alpha-beta T-cell counts at about two months.

Library preparation (for TCRbeta) was performed with unique molecular identifiers. MiXCR was run by TCRdb on the PCR reads, yielding one entry per CDR3 protein. The repertoire holds around 490,000 distinct CDR3 sequences, with more than 9.5% as singletons. Trimming removed 9 bases from V and 6 bases from J, with 9 bases in between. Germline V CDR1 and CDR2: MGHDK, SYGVNS. The CDR3 length is 10 residues. This specimen was PBMCs, mostly from graft donor cells, taken 180 days after TCRalphabeta/CD19-depleted stem cell transplant. This sequence joins TRBV25-1 and TRBJ2-7, with a tentative D call TRBD2 (5 bases). This receptor was taken from a female patient between 2 and 10 years old who had a stem cell transplant for aplastic anemia, so the T cells may come from the graft donor. Here the CDR3 DNA reads TGTGCCAGAATAGGGAGCGAGCAGTACGTC. It is translated as CARIGSEQYV.